This TCR beta chain was observed in a study of CXCR3-negative and CXCR3-positive naive CD8 T cells. In regard to this clonotype: Its target is unknown.

Using triplicate sorts, 250,000 to 350,000 cells were collected each time from every CD8+ T cell subset. All TRB cDNA libraries came from 5' RACE performed with UMI labels. From its re-call of the 5' RACE reads, TCRdb lists each CDR3 protein once, without DNA. The sample totals roughly 24,000 distinct CDR3 sequences. Study outcomes and limitations: With respect to TRBV-TRBJ usage, naive CXCR3-negative and CXCR3-positive cells were similar; memory differed. TRB CDR3 properties served as the basis for inferring TCR strength, and surface CD5 was comparable between naive subsets.

CDR3 length: 12 residues. Germline V gene data show CDR1 as SQVTM and CDR2 as ANQGSEA. The source material was memory CD8+ T cells from blood. The chain employs TRBV29-1 and TRBJ1-1; with no DNA, the TCRdb D assignment of TRBD1 cannot be verified. The clonotype was recovered from a human donor in good health. Some clones in this sample may be carry-over from other donors' samples. This CDR3 is CSNQGRGTEAFF. Based on the CDR3 plus reference TRBV29-1 and TRBJ1-1, the full variable domain is SAVISQKPSRDICQRGTSLTIQCQVDSQVTMMFWYRQQPGQSLTLIATANQGSEATYESGFVIDKFPISRPNLTFSTLTVSNMSPEDSSIYLCSNQGRGTEAFFGQGTRLTVV.